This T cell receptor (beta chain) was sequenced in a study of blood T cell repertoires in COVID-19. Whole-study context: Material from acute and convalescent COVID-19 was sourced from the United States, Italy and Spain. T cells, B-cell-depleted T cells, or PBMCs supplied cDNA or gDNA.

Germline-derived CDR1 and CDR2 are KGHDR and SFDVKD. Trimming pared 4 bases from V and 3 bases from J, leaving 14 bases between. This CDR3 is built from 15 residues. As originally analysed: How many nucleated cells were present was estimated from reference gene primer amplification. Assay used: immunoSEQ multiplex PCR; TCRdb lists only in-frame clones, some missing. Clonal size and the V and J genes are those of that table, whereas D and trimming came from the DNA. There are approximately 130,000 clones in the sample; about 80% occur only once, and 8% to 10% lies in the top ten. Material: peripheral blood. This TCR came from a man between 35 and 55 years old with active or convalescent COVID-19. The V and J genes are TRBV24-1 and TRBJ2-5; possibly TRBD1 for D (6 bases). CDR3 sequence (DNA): TGTGCCACCAGTGAACACCCGCACAGGGAAGAGACCCAGTACTTC. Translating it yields CATSEHPHREETQYF.